Listed here are 9 T cell receptor beta chains from one sample, sequenced in a study of blood T cell repertoires in COVID-19. The protocol was immunoSEQ multiplex PCR, while the TCRdb copy is restricted to in-frame clones and leaves out a portion. The profile shows about 230,000 clones, about 90% of them singletons. The sample taken for sequencing was PBMCs or T cells enriched from blood (not recorded which). The receptors come from a woman aged 45 to 65 in a cohort exposed to, infected with or recovered from COVID-19 (not recorded which).

This sequence joins TRBV15 and TRBJ1-5; D possibly corresponds to TRBD1 (6 bases). This CDR3 has 16 amino acids. V was clipped by 2 bases and J by 0 bases, with 11 bases between them. CDR1 is LNHNV and CDR2 is YYDKDF in the germline V gene (reference sequence). The CDR3 DNA follows: TGTGCCACCAGCAGACGACAGGTCTATAGCAATCAGCCCCAGCATTTT. This translates into CATSRRQVYSNQPQHF.

V is TRBV9 and J is TRBJ2-2; no definite D call. This CDR3 contains 15 residues. The germline V gene has CDR1 SGDLS and CDR2 YYNGEE. Trimming removed 4 bases at V and 4 bases at J, with 14 bases between. The CDR3 coding sequence is TGTGCCAGCAGCCCAGGTTCGGAAGCCACCGGGGAGCTGTTTTTT. This translates into CASSPGSEATGELFF.

The chain has TRBV7-2 and TRBJ2-7, with 9 bases aligning to TRBD1. Germline loops: CDR1 SGHTA, CDR2 FQGNSA. V dropped 3 bases and J dropped 6; count of bases not matched to a gene: 6. The CDR3 is 14 amino acids. CDR3 region: CASSLGQGSSEQYF. CDR3 in DNA: TGTGCCAGCAGCTTGGGACAGGGTTCTTCCGAGCAGTACTTC.

V usage is TRBV7-9 and J usage is TRBJ1-1; tentatively, D is TRBD1 (5 bases). CDR3 length: 14 residues. Trimming took off 11 bases at V and 3 bases at J, with 19 bases between the two ends. CDR1 is SEHNR, CDR2 FQNEAQ, per germline (reference sequence). CDR3 region: CASRVGVSDTEAFF. CDR3 bases: TGTGCCTCCCGCGTAGGGGTTAGTGACACTGAAGCTTTCTTT.

The chain links TRBV18 to TRBJ1-3, with D uncertain. The CDR3 sequence is 16 residues long. Trimming left V 0 bases short and J 4 bases short, with 13 bases between. Germline V lookup: CDR1 KGHSH, CDR2 LQKENI. CDR3 DNA sequence: TGTGCCAGCTCACCACCGTACACGGCGGCCGGAAACACCATATATTTT. Its translation: CASSPPYTAAGNTIYF. The complete variable domain, with remaining parts taken from reference TRBV18 and TRBJ1-3, reads NAGVMQNPRHLVRRRGQEARLRCSPMKGHSHVYWYRQLPEEGLKFMVYLQKENIIDESGMPKERFSAEFPKEGPSILRIQQVVRGDSAAYFCASSPPYTAAGNTIYFGEGSWLTVV.

This rearrangement joins TRBV11-3 to TRBJ2-2, with D possibly being TRBD2 (6 bases). Trimming cost V 0 bases and J 6 bases, with 17 bases left between them. Germline V CDR1 and CDR2: SGHNT, YENEEA. The CDR3 contains 17 residues. In DNA form, the CDR3 reads TGTGCCAGCAGCTTAGACCTCCCCTCAAGCGGGCCCGGGGAGCTGTTTTTT. Encoded protein: CASSLDLPSSGPGELFF.

The chain couples TRBV6-5 to TRBJ2-7, with D possibly TRBD1 on 6 matching bases. The ends were cut back, 2 bases at V and 3 bases at J, with 14 bases in the middle. The CDR3 consists of 15 residues. The germline CDR1 and CDR2 sequences are MNHEY and SVGAGI. This chain's CDR3 is CASSYPAGVGYEQYF. The CDR3 nucleotides are TGTGCCAGCAGTTACCCGGCAGGGGTGGGCTACGAGCAGTACTTC.

The J gene is TRBJ2-7, the V gene TRBV4-1, with a tentative D call TRBD1 (6 bases). The V and J ends lost 2 bases and 0 bases respectively, with 8 bases between them. CDR1 MGHRA and CDR2 YSYEKL come from the germline V gene. The CDR3 runs to 14 residues. Written as DNA, the CDR3 is TGCGCCAGCAGCCAAAGGGGGAGCTCCTACGAGCAGTACTTC. Protein sequence: CASSQRGSSYEQYF.

This clone appeared once. The V gene is TRBV9, the J gene TRBJ2-7; weak D call: TRBD2 (5 bases). V gave up 0 bases and J gave up 5 bases, with 9 bases separating them. This CDR3 spans 13 amino acids. Germline CDR1 SGDLS, CDR2 YYNGEE. The CDR3 DNA reads TGTGCCAGCAGCGTAGGGTCCGGGGACGAGCAGTACTTC. Its protein is CASSVGSGDEQYF. The full variable domain, rest sourced from reference TRBV9 and TRBJ2-7, is DSGVTQTPKHLITATGQRVTLRCSPRSGDLSVYWYQQSLDQGLQFLIQYYNGEERAKGNILERFSAQQFPDLHSELNLSSLELGDSALYFCASSVGSGDEQYFGPGTRLTVT.